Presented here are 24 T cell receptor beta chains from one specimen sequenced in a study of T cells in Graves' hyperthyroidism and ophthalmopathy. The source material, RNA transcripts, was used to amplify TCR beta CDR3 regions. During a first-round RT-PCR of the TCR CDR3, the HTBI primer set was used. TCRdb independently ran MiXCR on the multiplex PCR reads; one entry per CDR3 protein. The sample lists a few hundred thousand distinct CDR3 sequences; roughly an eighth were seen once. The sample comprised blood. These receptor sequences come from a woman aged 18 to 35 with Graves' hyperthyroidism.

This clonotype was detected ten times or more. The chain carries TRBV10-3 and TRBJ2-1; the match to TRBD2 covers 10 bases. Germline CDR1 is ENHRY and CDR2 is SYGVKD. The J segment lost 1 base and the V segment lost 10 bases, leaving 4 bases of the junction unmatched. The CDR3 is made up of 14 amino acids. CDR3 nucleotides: TGTGCCACCCTAGCGGGAGATTCCTACAATGAGCAGTTCTTC. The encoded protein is CATLAGDSYNEQFF.

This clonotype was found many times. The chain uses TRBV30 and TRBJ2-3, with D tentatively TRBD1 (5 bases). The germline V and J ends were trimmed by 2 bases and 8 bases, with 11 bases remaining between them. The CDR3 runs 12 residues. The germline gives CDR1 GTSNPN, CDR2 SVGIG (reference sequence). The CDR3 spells CAWSRRVGTQYF. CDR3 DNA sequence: TGTGCCTGGAGTCGCAGGGTTGGTACGCAGTATTTT.

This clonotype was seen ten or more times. The CDR3 sequence is CASRPRTSGPSSTGELFF. The CDR3 DNA reads TGTGCCTCAAGGCCCCGGACTAGCGGACCGAGTTCCACCGGGGAGCTGTTTTTT. The rearrangement uses TRBV11-2 and TRBJ2-2; 10 positions match TRBD2. Trimming at V came to 11 bases and at J to 4 bases, leaving 19 bases not matched to a gene. Germline V gene sequence: CDR1 SGHAT, CDR2 FQNNGV. The CDR3 sequence is 18 residues long. The variable domain in full, completed from reference TRBV11-2 and TRBJ2-2, reads EAGVAQSPRYKIIEKRQSVAFWCNPISGHATLYWYQQILGQGPKLLIQFQNNGVVDDSQLPKDRFSAERLKGVDSTLKIQPAKLEDSAVYLCASRPRTSGPSSTGELFFGEGSRLTVL.

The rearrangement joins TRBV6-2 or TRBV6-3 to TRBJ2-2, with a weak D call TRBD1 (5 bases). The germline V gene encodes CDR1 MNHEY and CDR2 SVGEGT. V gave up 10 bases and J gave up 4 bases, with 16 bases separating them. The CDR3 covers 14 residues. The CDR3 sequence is CATRRGSLTGELFF. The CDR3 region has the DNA TGTGCCACACGAAGGGGTTCTCTCACCGGGGAGCTGTTTTTT.

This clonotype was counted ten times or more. The CDR3 coding sequence is TGTGCCAGCAGTGAAAGTAGCTGGTGGAACATTCAGTACTTC. Protein product: CASSESSWWNIQYF. This chain links TRBV6-1 with TRBJ2-4; no reliable D call. Germline CDR1 is MNHNS and CDR2 is SASEGT. Trimming pared 2 bases from V and 7 bases from J, leaving 12 bases between. The CDR3 is 14 residues long.

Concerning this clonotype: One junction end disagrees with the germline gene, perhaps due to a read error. The CDR3: CASSPSVGGEAF. CDR3 DNA: TGTGCCAGCAGTCCGTCGGTCGGGGGGGAGGCCTTC. V gene TRBV6-2 or TRBV6-3 combines with J gene TRBJ1-2, with a possible D match to TRBD1 (5 bases). This CDR3 is 12 amino acids long. Germline CDR1 MNHEY, CDR2 SVGEGT.

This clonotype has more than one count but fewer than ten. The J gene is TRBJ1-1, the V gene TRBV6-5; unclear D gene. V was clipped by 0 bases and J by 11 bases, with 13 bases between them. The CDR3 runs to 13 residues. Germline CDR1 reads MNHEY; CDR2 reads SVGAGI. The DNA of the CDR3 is TGTGCCAGCAGTTACTCGAACGGGAACGGGGCTTTCTTT. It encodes CASSYSNGNGAFF.

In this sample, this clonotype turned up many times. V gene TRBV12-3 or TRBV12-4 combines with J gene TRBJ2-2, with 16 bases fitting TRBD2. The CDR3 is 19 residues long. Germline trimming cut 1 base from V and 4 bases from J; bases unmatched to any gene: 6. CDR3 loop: CASSLGGLAGGPGTGELFF. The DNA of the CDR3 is TGTGCCAGCAGTTTAGGGGGACTAGCGGGAGGGCCGGGCACCGGGGAGCTGTTTTTT.

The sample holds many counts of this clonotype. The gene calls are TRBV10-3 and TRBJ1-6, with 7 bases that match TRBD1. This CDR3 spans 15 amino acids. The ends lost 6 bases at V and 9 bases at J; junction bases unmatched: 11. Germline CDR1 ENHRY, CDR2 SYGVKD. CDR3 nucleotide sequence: TGTGCCATCAGGGCAAACCGGGACAGAGGTTCACCCCTCCACTTT. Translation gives CAIRANRDRGSPLHF.

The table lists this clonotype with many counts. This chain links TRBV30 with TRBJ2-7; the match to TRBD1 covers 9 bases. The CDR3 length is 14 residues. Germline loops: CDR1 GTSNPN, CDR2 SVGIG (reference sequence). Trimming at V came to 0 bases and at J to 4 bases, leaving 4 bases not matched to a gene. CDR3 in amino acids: CAWSVTGGGYEQYF. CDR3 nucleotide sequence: TGTGCCTGGAGTGTTACAGGGGGCGGATACGAGCAGTACTTC.

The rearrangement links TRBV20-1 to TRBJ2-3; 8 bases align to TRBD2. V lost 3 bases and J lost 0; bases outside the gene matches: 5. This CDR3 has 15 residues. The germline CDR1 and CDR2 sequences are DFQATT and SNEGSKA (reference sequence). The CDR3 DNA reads TGCAGTGCTAGCAGCCCGGGAGGGAGCACAGATACGCAGTATTTT. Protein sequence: CSASSPGGSTDTQYF.

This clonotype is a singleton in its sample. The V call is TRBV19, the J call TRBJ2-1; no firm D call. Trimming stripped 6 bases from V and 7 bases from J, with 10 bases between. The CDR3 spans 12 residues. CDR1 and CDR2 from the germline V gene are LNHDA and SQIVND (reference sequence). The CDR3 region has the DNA TGTGCCAGTAGCCAGTTCGGGAATGAGCAGTTCTTC. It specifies CASSQFGNEQFF.

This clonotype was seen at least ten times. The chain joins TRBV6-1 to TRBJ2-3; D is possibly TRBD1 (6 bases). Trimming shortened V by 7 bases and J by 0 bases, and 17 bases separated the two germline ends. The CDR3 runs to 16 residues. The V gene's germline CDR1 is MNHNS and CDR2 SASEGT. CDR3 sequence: CASTSPPGHSTDTQYF. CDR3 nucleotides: TGTGCCAGCACGAGCCCGCCGGGACACAGCACAGATACGCAGTATTTT.

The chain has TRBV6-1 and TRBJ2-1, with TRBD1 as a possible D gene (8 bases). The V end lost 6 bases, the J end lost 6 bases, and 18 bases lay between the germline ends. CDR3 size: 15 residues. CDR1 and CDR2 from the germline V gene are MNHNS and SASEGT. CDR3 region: CASRRDRGLCNEQFF. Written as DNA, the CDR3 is TGTGCCAGCAGACGAGACAGGGGACTATGCAATGAGCAGTTCTTC.

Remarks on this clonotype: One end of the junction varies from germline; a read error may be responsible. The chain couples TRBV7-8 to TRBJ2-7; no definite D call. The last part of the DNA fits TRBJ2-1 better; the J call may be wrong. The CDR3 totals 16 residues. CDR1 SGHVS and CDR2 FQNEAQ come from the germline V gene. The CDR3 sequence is CASSLLLTGSAYEQFF. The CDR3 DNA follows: TGCGCCAGCAGCCTGTTACTAACTGGCAGCGCCTACGAGCAGTTCTTC.

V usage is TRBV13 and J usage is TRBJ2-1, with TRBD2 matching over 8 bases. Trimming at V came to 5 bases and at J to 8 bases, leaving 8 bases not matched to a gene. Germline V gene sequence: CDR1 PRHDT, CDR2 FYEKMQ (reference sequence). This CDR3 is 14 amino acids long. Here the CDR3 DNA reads TGTGCCAGCAGCATAAGACTAGCGAGGGATGAGCAGTTCTTC. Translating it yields CASSIRLARDEQFF.

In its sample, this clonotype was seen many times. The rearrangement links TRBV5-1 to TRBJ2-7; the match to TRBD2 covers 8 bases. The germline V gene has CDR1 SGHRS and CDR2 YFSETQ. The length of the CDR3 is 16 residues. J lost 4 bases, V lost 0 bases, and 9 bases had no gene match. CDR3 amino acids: CASSLGITAGAYEQYF. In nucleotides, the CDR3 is TGCGCCAGCAGCTTGGGGATCACAGCGGGAGCGTACGAGCAGTACTTC.

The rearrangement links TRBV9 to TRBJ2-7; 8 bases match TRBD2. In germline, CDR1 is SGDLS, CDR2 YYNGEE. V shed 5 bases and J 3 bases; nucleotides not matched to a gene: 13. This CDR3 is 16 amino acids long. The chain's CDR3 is CASSRTPGLGGYEQYF. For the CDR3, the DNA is TGTGCCAGCAGTCGCACTCCGGGACTAGGGGGCTACGAGCAGTACTTC. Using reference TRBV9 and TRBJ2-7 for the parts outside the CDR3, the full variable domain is DSGVTQTPKHLITATGQRVTLRCSPRSGDLSVYWYQQSLDQGLQFLIQYYNGEERAKGNILERFSAQQFPDLHSELNLSSLELGDSALYFCASSRTPGLGGYEQYFGPGTRLTVT.

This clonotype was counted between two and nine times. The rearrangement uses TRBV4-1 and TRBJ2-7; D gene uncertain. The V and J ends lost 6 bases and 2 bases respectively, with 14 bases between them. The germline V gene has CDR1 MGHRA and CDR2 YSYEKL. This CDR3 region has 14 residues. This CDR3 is CASSPSGPTYEQYF. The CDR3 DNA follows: TGCGCCAGCAGTCCATCGGGCCCGACCTACGAGCAGTACTTC.

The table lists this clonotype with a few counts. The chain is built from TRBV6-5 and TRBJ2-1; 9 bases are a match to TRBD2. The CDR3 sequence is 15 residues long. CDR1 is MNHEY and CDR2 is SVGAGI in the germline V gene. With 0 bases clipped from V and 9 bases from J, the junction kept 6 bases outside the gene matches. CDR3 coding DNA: TGTGCCAGCAGTTACTCGACTAGCGGCCATGGTGAGCAGTTCTTC. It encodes CASSYSTSGHGEQFF.

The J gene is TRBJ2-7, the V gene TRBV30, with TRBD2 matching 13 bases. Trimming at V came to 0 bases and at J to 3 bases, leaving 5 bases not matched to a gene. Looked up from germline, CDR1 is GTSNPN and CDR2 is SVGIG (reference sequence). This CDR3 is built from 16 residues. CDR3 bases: TGTGCCTGGAGTGTACCGGGACTAGCGGGAAACTACGAGCAGTACTTC. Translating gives CAWSVPGLAGNYEQYF.

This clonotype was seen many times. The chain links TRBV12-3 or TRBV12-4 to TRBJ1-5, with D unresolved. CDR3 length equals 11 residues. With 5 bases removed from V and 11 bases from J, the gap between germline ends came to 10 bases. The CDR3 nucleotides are TGTGCCAGCAGTCGTAGTATTACCCAGCATTTT. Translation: CASSRSITQHF.

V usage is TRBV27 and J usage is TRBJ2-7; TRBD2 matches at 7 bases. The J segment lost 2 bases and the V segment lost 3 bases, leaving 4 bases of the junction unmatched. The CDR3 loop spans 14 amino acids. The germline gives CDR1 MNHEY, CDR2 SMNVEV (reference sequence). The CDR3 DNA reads TGTGCCAGCAGTTTGAGCGGGGCCACCTACGAGCAGTACTTC. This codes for CASSLSGATYEQYF.

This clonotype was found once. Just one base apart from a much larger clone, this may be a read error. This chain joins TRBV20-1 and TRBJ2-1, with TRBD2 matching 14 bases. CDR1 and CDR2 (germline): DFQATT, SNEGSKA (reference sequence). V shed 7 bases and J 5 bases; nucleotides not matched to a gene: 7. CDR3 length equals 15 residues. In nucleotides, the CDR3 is TGCAGTGTTGGGACTAGCGGGAGCGGTCACAATGAGCAGTTCTTC. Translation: CSVGTSGSGHNEQFF.